This T cell receptor beta chain was obtained from a study of molecular identifiers for immune sequencing clone quantification (dated by TCRdb to 2016 to 2018). With regard to the full study: For a replicate experiment, RNA from approximately 20,000 or 100,000 naive CD8 T cells was divided into five aliquots, and four of the five aliquots were sequenced. The study was a methods study using CD8 T cells to benchmark molecular-identifier clustering-based TCR repertoire sequencing (MIDCIRS) and TCR RNA copy counting.

Libraries of naive CD8 T cells were built from anywhere between about 17,000 and 1,000,000 sorted cells, with 10%, 30% or 50% of the purified RNA used. Naive CD8 T cells were FACS-sorted as CD8+CD4-CCR7+CD45RA+ on a BD FACSAria II into RLT Plus buffer. Detection sensitivity was tested by spiking Jurkat RNA equal to roughly ten TCR copies' worth into samples containing about 19,000-1,000,000 naive CD8 T cells. CD8 T cells were enriched using RosetteSep CD8+ T Cell Enrichment Cocktail and Ficoll-Paque, and the enriched cells then underwent ACK red cell lysis. Libraries were prepared through PCR. The sample was run on an Illumina HiSeq 4000. Preparation of bulk TCR libraries followed a previously described approach, with the TCR primers listed in Table S5. Total RNA was purified with the Qiagen AllPrep DNA/RNA kit. Before any analysis, reads coming from multiple sequencing runs of the same library were combined into one pool. As for how the authors treated the data: Reads were retained only if the reads had an exact TCR constant sequence, and the retained reads were trimmed to 150 nt and grouped according to their 12-nt molecular barcodes. Reads within each barcode group were sub-clustered using a 15% Levenshtein threshold, and quality-weighted consensus sequences were constructed for each RNA molecule. Non-functional sequences were excluded, and lower-count sequences lying one edit away from another sequence were also excluded. Based on a fit of two negative binomial distributions, barcode sub-clusters having less than 20% of the maximum read count were discarded. TCRdb applied fastp at Q25 and MiXCR to the public reads, then kept only in-frame beta chains. Every entry covers one CDR3 protein and lists the most common genes and DNA from its rows. The V and J calls were not made by the authors but by TCRdb's processing. The sample table shows about 320,000 distinct CDR3 sequences, and 20% to 25% are seen once. In total, the top ten clones hold approximately 0.8% of the sample.

To note about this clonotype: Its antigen is still unknown. A much more abundant neighbour one base away suggests this may be a read error.

Points the paper makes about the study in general: Clones above 20 RNA copies held over 99% of molecules in CMV-specific effector cells but under 1% in naive cells. Modeling gave about 3.2 recovered TCR RNA copies per cell versus 8 to 10 by digital PCR, implying approximately 32% capture efficiency. The naive libraries included spiked-in Jurkat TCR RNA (10 copies' worth), and this RNA is not part of the donor repertoire. The sizes of highly expanded clones could end up underestimated when identical TCR molecules share a barcode. A single cell's worth of spiked-in Jurkat TCR RNA was reported detectable even among 850,000 to 1,000,000 naive CD8 T cells. When barcode sub-clustering was omitted, TCR diversity was inflated by chimeric consensus sequences, with chimeras reaching as high as 47%.

According to the germline V gene, CDR1 reads SQVTM and CDR2 reads ANQGSEA. The CDR3 contains 16 residues, cysteine and phenylalanine counted. Only CDR3 DNA is held: 48 bases, read in frame from base 1. The sequence joins TRBV29-1 to TRBJ1-1; the D gene is perhaps TRBD1, on 5 matching bases. The sample taken for sequencing was naive CD8+ T cells from blood, with Jurkat cell RNA spiked in. The sample's cell subset or site label, in plain terms: FACS-sorted CD8+CD4-CCR7+CD45RA+ naive T cells. The sequence was collected from a human donor in good health. Some libraries in this study had Jurkat cell RNA spiked in. The sequence in DNA is TGCAGCGTTGAGGGGCGGGGCAGCCGAATGAACACTGAAACTTTCTTT. Translated, this is CSVEGRGSRMNTETFF.